This TCR beta chain derives from a study of regulatory T cells in long-lasting Graves disease. Library construction for TCR beta used iRepertoire HTBI primers and Arm-PCR of CDR3 regions. TCRdb ran MiXCR on the multiplex PCR reads and lists one entry per CDR3 protein. Of 360,000 or so distinct CDR3 sequences listed, over 15% are singletons. The time point is: newly diagnosed GD, antithyroid drugs for less than 3 months. After RNA was extracted from PBMCs, the TCR library was made from it. Trimming left V 0 bases short and J 8 bases short, with 16 bases between. CDR3 length: 15 residues. Germline V gene lookup returns CDR1 DFQATT and CDR2 SNEGSKA (reference sequence). The sample holds a few counts of this clonotype. Its antigen is not identified. Regarding the study as a whole: TRBV28, TRBJ1-2 and TRBJ2-5 were segments that persistent disease favored.

The same sample was also studied in work on T cells in Graves' hyperthyroidism and ophthalmopathy.

This material consisted of peripheral blood mononuclear cells (PBMCs), taken at new diagnosis, from a patient treated with antithyroid drugs. The sequence came from a man aged 40-49 years with Graves disease. J is TRBJ2-2 and V is TRBV20-1, with D maybe TRBD1 (5 bases). The DNA of the CDR3 is TGCAGTGCTAGAGATTGGAGACAGCAACAAGGGGAGCTGTTTTTT. This codes for CSARDWRQQQGELFF.